The T cell receptor beta chain described here comes from a study of regulatory T cells in long-lasting Graves disease. Building the TCR beta libraries relied on iRepertoire HTBI primers, and CDR3 regions underwent Arm-PCR. MiXCR, applied by TCRdb to the multiplex PCR reads, yields one record per CDR3 protein. The sample includes 250,000 to 300,000 distinct CDR3 sequences, 15% to 20% of them seen just once. Ten or more counts support this clonotype. Indicated time point: newly diagnosed GD, antithyroid drugs for less than 3 months. TCR sequences were obtained from RNA taken from PBMCs. CDR3 size: 13 residues. Germline CDR1 is ENHRY and CDR2 is SYGVKD. After removal of 2 bases from V and 5 bases from J, the junction contained 2 bases not matched to a gene. This sample also belongs to another study, concerning T cells in Graves' hyperthyroidism and ophthalmopathy. As that report states: Blood shared most expanded thyroid clonotypes above 0.001. Separating ophthalmopathy from stable hyperthyroidism was achieved by a 13 V-J model.

Sample: peripheral blood mononuclear cells (PBMCs), taken at new diagnosis, from a patient treated with antithyroid drugs. This sequence joins TRBV10-3 and TRBJ2-7; 8 bases fit TRBD1. This TCR was recovered from a woman aged 30 to 39 with Graves disease. This CDR3 reads CAISEPDRDEQYF. CDR3 nucleotides: TGTGCCATCAGTGAGCCGGACAGGGACGAGCAGTACTTC.